This T cell receptor beta chain was captured by sequencing in a study of response to subunit inactivated influenza vaccine (dated by TCRdb to 2016 to 2019). As for the study more broadly: The study used deep quantitative T cell receptor repertoire profiling to track responses to a trivalent subunit inactivated influenza vaccine. The paper as a whole reports these results and caveats: It was suggested by the authors that each seasonal influenza vaccination may recruit only a limited number of new T cells.

The CDR3 contains 15 residues, cysteine and phenylalanine counted. Kept here is only the CDR3 DNA, which spans 45 bases and is read in frame from base 1. V is clipped by 0 bases and J by 4 bases, and the sequence between their germline boundaries is 12 bases long. CDR1 and CDR2 were assigned from the germline V gene as ENHRY and SYGVKD. To prepare the library, RT-PCR was applied. The sample was run on an Illumina HiSeq 2500. TCRdb reprocessing: public reads trimmed at Q25 with fastp, clones called with MiXCR, in-frame beta chains kept. Rows merge per CDR3 protein into single entries with the most common DNA and genes. This sample gives about 650,000 distinct CDR3 sequences in total; 15% to 18% of them show up just once. Jointly, the top ten make up around a tenth of the sample. Comment on this clonotype: It has no known antigen specificity. The record has no base qualities; no much larger clone is one base away.

The source material was PBMCs from blood, sampled 11 to 12 days after vaccination. The clonotype was recovered from a man aged 45-65 years who received an inactivated influenza vaccine. Donor details come from another sample of the same person, matched by shared clones. The V and J genes are TRBV10-3 and TRBJ2-5, with TRBD2 as a weak D call on 5 bases. The DNA sequence reads TGTGCCATCAGTGAGTCGAGGGTGGGAAGAGAGACCCAGTACTTC. This gives the protein CAISESRVGRETQYF.